These 7 T cell receptor beta chains were sequenced from one sample in a study of blood T cell repertoires in COVID-19. Sequencing used immunoSEQ multiplex PCR; TCRdb keeps in-frame clones, though not all of them. The table includes about 140,000 clones, around 82% detected once. Material: peripheral blood. Receptors originate from a human donor in a cohort sampled during active COVID-19.

In DNA form, the CDR3 reads TGTGCCAGCAGCCCCGGGGGGATTAACAATCAGCCCCAGCATTTT. Its translation is CASSPGGINNQPQHF. The V gene is TRBV7-2, the J gene TRBJ1-5; TRBD1 is a possible D gene (5 bases). CDR1 and CDR2 (germline): SGHTA, FQGNSA. This CDR3 comprises 15 residues. The V and J ends lost 5 bases and 3 bases respectively, with 14 bases between them.

V usage is TRBV6-6 and J usage is TRBJ1-5, with no clear D. Germline assignment: CDR1 MNHNY and CDR2 SVGAGI (reference sequence). V was pared by 2 bases and J by 9 bases, with 11 bases between. The CDR3 has 13 amino acids. The CDR3 sequence is CASSYPEAWPQHF. CDR3 in DNA: TGTGCCAGCAGTTACCCAGAGGCTTGGCCCCAGCATTTT.

This clone was observed a handful of times. J is TRBJ1-1 and V is TRBV2, with D possibly TRBD1 on 6 matching bases. The length of the CDR3 is 17 residues. Germline V CDR1 and CDR2: SNHLY, FYNNEI. V lost 6 bases and J lost 0, with 20 bases in between. The CDR3 sequence is CASRREAGDNMNTEAFF. CDR3 in DNA: TGTGCCAGCAGGAGGGAAGCGGGGGACAACATGAACACTGAAGCTTTCTTT.

The chain couples TRBV4-2 to TRBJ1-4, with D uncertain. Trimming took 4 bases from V and 0 from J, leaving 9 bases between them. From germline, CDR1 is LGHNA and CDR2 YNFKEQ. This CDR3 is 15 amino acids long. The CDR3 DNA reads as TGTGCCAGCAGCCCTGAGGGAGCAACTAATGAAAAACTGTTTTTT. Amino acids: CASSPEGATNEKLFF.

The chain carries TRBV9 and TRBJ2-1; TRBD2 agrees at 8 bases. The V segment lost 0 bases and the J segment 9 bases; nucleotides outside the gene matches: 8. Germline-derived CDR1 and CDR2 are SGDLS and YYNGEE. This CDR3 contains 15 residues. CDR3 sequence (DNA): TGTGCCAGCAGCGTAGGGTCGCGGGGGGATGGTGAGCAGTTCTTC. This translates into CASSVGSRGDGEQFF. The whole variable domain, remainder taken from reference TRBV9 and TRBJ2-1, is DSGVTQTPKHLITATGQRVTLRCSPRSGDLSVYWYQQSLDQGLQFLIQYYNGEERAKGNILERFSAQQFPDLHSELNLSSLELGDSALYFCASSVGSRGDGEQFFGPGTRLTVL.

The rearrangement joins TRBV27 to TRBJ2-2; perhaps TRBD1 as D (5 bases). CDR1 and CDR2 (germline): MNHEY, SMNVEV (reference sequence). V was pared by 1 base and J by 5 bases, with 14 bases between. CDR3 length: 16 amino acids. This chain's CDR3 is CASSLYGRVRTGELFF. CDR3 bases: TGTGCCAGCAGTTTATATGGCAGGGTGAGAACCGGGGAGCTGTTTTTT.

The chain is built from TRBV6-5 and TRBJ2-7; TRBD1 is a possible D gene (6 bases). The CDR3 spans 14 residues. Germline V gene lookup returns CDR1 MNHEY and CDR2 SVGAGI. The germline V and J ends were trimmed by 6 bases and 3 bases, with 15 bases remaining between them. Here the CDR3 DNA reads TGTGCCAGCAGATTCAAGGGGACAAGCTACGAGCAGTACTTC. Its protein is CASRFKGTSYEQYF.